One sample yielded the 29 T cell receptor beta chains listed below, sequenced in a study of blood T cell repertoires in COVID-19. Method: immunoSEQ multiplex PCR; TCRdb's copy keeps in-frame clones and lacks some. The sample has 250,000 to 300,000 clones, roughly 90% seen once. The specimen was peripheral blood. The receptors stem from a woman in her twenties or thirties with COVID-19, enrolled during active disease.

This clone has just a few counts. This specimen includes other DNA sequences encoding the same CDR3. The rearrangement joins TRBV29-1 to TRBJ1-2; 8 bases align to TRBD1. CDR3 length: 12 residues. The germline CDR1 and CDR2 sequences are SQVTM and ANQGSEA. V lost 5 bases, J lost 5 bases, and 4 bases stayed unmatched. CDR3: CSVRTGGYGYTF. Here the CDR3 DNA reads TGCAGCGTTAGAACAGGGGGGTATGGCTACACCTTC.

The genes are TRBV5-8 and TRBJ1-1, with 9 bases that match TRBD1. In germline, CDR1 is SGHTS, CDR2 YDEGEE. This CDR3 has 16 amino acids. V dropped 4 bases and J dropped 4; count of bases not matched to a gene: 11. In DNA, the CDR3 is TGTGCCAGCAGCCCCCCCGCCGGGACAGGGATCACTGAAGCTTTCTTT. Translation gives CASSPPAGTGITEAFF.

This clone was recorded once. The chain is built from TRBV11-1 and TRBJ2-1; D possibly corresponds to TRBD1 (5 bases). Germline CDR1 and CDR2: SGHAT and FQDESV (reference sequence). V gave up 4 bases and J gave up 9 bases, with 13 bases separating them. There are 13 residues in the CDR3. The CDR3 here is CASSSGRDFEQFF. DNA for the CDR3: TGTGCCAGCAGCTCGGGCAGGGATTTTGAGCAGTTCTTC.

The chain employs TRBV6-5 and TRBJ1-5; 9 nucleotides agree with TRBD1. This CDR3 has 14 amino acids. Germline assignment: CDR1 MNHEY and CDR2 SVGAGI. V was pared by 5 bases and J by 8 bases, with 7 bases of the junction left unmatched. The CDR3: CASSRDREGEPQHF. CDR3 bases: TGTGCCAGCAGTCGGGACAGGGAGGGCGAGCCCCAGCATTTT.

The V call is TRBV20-1, the J call TRBJ1-2, with D uncertain. Germline values: CDR1 DFQATT, CDR2 SNEGSKA (reference sequence). This CDR3 has 12 amino acids. V lost 3 bases to trimming and J lost 2 bases, with 7 bases between them. The CDR3 region has the DNA TGCAGTGCTAGTTCGCTAAACTATGGCTACACCTTC. Amino acid sequence: CSASSLNYGYTF.

About this clone: The sample holds other DNA sequences that translate to the same CDR3. This sequence joins TRBV28 and TRBJ1-3; the D gene is possibly TRBD1 (5 bases). Germline CDR1 reads MDHEN; CDR2 reads SYDVKM. Trimming took off 6 bases at V and 1 base at J, with 10 bases between the two ends. The CDR3 contains 14 residues. CDR3 nucleotide sequence: TGTGCCAGCAGCCCCGGGGGGTCTGGAAACACCATATATTTT. This encodes CASSPGGSGNTIYF.

The chain is built from TRBV6-6 and TRBJ1-6, with a tentative D call TRBD1 (5 bases). CDR3 size: 14 residues. Trimming took off 5 bases at V and 8 bases at J, with 13 bases between the two ends. From germline, CDR1 is MNHNY and CDR2 SVGAGI (reference sequence). The CDR3 sequence is CASSRDPGHSPLHF. For the CDR3, the DNA is TGTGCCAGCAGTCGGGACCCAGGGCATTCACCCCTCCACTTT.

The chain uses TRBV28 and TRBJ1-5; D unclear. The germline V and J ends were trimmed by 11 bases and 2 bases, with 16 bases remaining between them. CDR1 and CDR2 (germline): MDHEN, SYDVKM. CDR3 length equals 14 residues. CDR3: CALSEIFGNQPQHF. The CDR3 DNA reads TGTGCCCTTTCGGAGATTTTCGGCAATCAGCCCCAGCATTTT.

The table lists this clone with a count of one. The chain has TRBV19 and TRBJ2-7; D is possibly TRBD2 (5 bases). Germline CDR1 is LNHDA and CDR2 is SQIVND (reference sequence). The CDR3 runs 16 residues. V was cut by 3 bases and J by 4 bases, with 19 bases left in between. The CDR3 DNA reads as TGTGCCAGTAGTATCGGCTCCGGACTTGTTGGGTACGAGCAGTACTTC. Amino acid sequence: CASSIGSGLVGYEQYF.

This clone was seen more than once but under ten times. This chain uses TRBV10-3 with TRBJ1-1; 8 positions agree with TRBD1. Germline V CDR1 and CDR2: ENHRY, SYGVKD. The CDR3 covers 13 residues. The trim removed 8 bases at V and 4 bases at J, leaving 6 bases unmatched. This CDR3 is CAIAGGLSTEAFF. The CDR3 DNA reads as TGTGCCATCGCAGGGGGCCTGAGCACTGAAGCTTTCTTT.

The chain has TRBV30 and TRBJ2-7; 7 bases align to TRBD1. With V trimmed by 0 bases and J by 12 bases, 5 bases remained unmatched. The CDR3 contains 11 residues. Germline lookup yields CDR1 GTSNPN and CDR2 SVGIG (reference sequence). CDR3 bases: TGTGCCTGGAGTGTTTCGGGACAGCCGTACTTC. Translated: CAWSVSGQPYF.

This sequence joins TRBV5-1 and TRBJ1-6, with TRBD1 matching over 10 bases. Germline loops: CDR1 SGHRS, CDR2 YFSETQ. Trimming cost V 5 bases and J 8 bases; bases outside gene matches: 4. The CDR3 loop spans 14 amino acids. CDR3: CASSPGTGDSPLHF. For the CDR3, the DNA is TGCGCCAGCAGTCCCGGGACAGGGGATTCACCCCTCCACTTT.

The chain uses TRBV2 and TRBJ1-2, with TRBD1 as a possible D gene (6 bases). Germline values: CDR1 SNHLY, CDR2 FYNNEI. Trimming took off 8 bases at V and 8 bases at J, with 21 bases between the two ends. This CDR3 region has 14 residues. CDR3 DNA: TGTGCCAGCGCCCGCGACAGGCAACGGTCGGGCTACACCTTC. This sequence encodes CASARDRQRSGYTF.

This clone was picked up one time. The chain couples TRBV27 to TRBJ2-1, with 8 bases aligning to TRBD2. V shed 4 bases, J shed 6 bases, and the junction held 8 bases outside the gene matches. The CDR3 spans 15 residues. CDR1 is MNHEY and CDR2 is SMNVEV in the germline V gene (reference sequence). CDR3 region: CASSSPGLEINEQFF. Written as DNA, the CDR3 is TGTGCCAGCAGTTCGCCGGGACTAGAAATCAATGAGCAGTTCTTC.

This chain joins TRBV5-1 and TRBJ1-1, with TRBD1 matching 9 bases. The CDR3 extends over 14 amino acids. Per germline, CDR1 SGHRS and CDR2 YFSETQ. Unmatched junction bases numbered 4, after V lost 0 bases and J lost 7 bases. The CDR3 DNA follows: TGCGCCAGCAGCTTGGGACAGGGGGATGGTGAAGCTTTCTTT. Encoded protein: CASSLGQGDGEAFF.

The J gene is TRBJ1-6, the V gene TRBV2; D not certain. CDR3 length: 11 residues. Germline V CDR1 and CDR2: SNHLY, FYNNEI. Trimming pared 9 bases from V and 6 bases from J, leaving 6 bases between. For the CDR3, the DNA is TGTGCCAGTAGAAGTAATTCACCCCTCCACTTT. It is translated as CASRSNSPLHF.

The J gene is TRBJ2-3, the V gene TRBV4-2; a possible D gene is TRBD2 (6 bases). The CDR3 runs to 16 residues. V was shortened by 3 bases and J by 0 bases, with 13 bases between the two germline ends. Germline V gives CDR1 LGHNA, CDR2 YNFKEQ. The chain's CDR3 is CASSHPEGRSTDTQYF. Written as DNA, the CDR3 is TGTGCCAGCAGCCATCCCGAGGGGAGGAGCACAGATACGCAGTATTTT.

This rearrangement joins TRBV5-4 to TRBJ2-3; 12 nucleotides line up with TRBD2. Germline CDR1 is SGHNT and CDR2 is YYREEE (reference sequence). This CDR3 is built from 17 residues. V dropped 0 bases and J dropped 6; count of bases not matched to a gene: 8. CDR3 in DNA: TGTGCCAGCAGCTTGGAGGCTAGCGGGAGGGCTGGGGATACGCAGTATTTT. Protein sequence: CASSLEASGRAGDTQYF.

The chain employs TRBV19 and TRBJ1-2; tentative D call: TRBD1 (5 bases). Germline V gene sequence: CDR1 LNHDA, CDR2 SQIVND (reference sequence). With 6 bases removed from V and 4 bases from J, the gap between germline ends came to 12 bases. This CDR3 has 13 amino acids. The CDR3: CASSRTGTYGYTF. Written as DNA, the CDR3 is TGTGCCAGTAGCCGCACAGGTACCTATGGCTACACCTTC.

The V and J genes are TRBV20-1 and TRBJ2-1; 8 bases are shared with TRBD2. Germline loops: CDR1 DFQATT, CDR2 SNEGSKA (reference sequence). The CDR3 sequence is 14 residues long. The V gene end was trimmed by 3 bases and the J gene end by 4 bases; junction bases not matched to a gene: 5. CDR3 DNA: TGCAGTGCTAGTTTGGCTAGCGGGTACAATGAGCAGTTCTTC. Encoded protein: CSASLASGYNEQFF.

This sequence joins TRBV4-2 and TRBJ2-3; weak D call: TRBD1 (5 bases). The V end was cut by 4 bases, the J end by 1 base, with 12 bases between. This CDR3 contains 15 residues. Germline values: CDR1 LGHNA, CDR2 YNFKEQ. The CDR3 here is CASSRRDGGTDTQYF. In DNA form, the CDR3 reads TGTGCCAGCAGCCGCAGGGATGGGGGCACAGATACGCAGTATTTT.

This chain joins TRBV19 and TRBJ1-1, with 8 positions matching TRBD1. V dropped 5 bases and J dropped 0; count of bases not matched to a gene: 2. The CDR3 length is 14 residues. Germline CDR1 LNHDA, CDR2 SQIVND (reference sequence). The CDR3 DNA reads as TGTGCCAGTAGTGGGGGACAGGTGAACACTGAAGCTTTCTTT. Its translation: CASSGGQVNTEAFF.

This clone was picked up one time. This chain joins TRBV4-1 and TRBJ2-7, with D maybe TRBD2 (7 bases). The germline V gene encodes CDR1 MGHRA and CDR2 YSYEKL. The CDR3 is 16 residues long. Trimming took 7 bases from V and 4 from J, leaving 23 bases between them. The CDR3 DNA reads as TGCGCCAGCAAAAGGGAGGGGGGCGGTCTTGGGTACGAGCAGTACTTC. It translates to CASKREGGGLGYEQYF.

The V gene is TRBV2, the J gene TRBJ2-7; TRBD1 agrees at 10 bases. The germline V gene encodes CDR1 SNHLY and CDR2 FYNNEI. The CDR3 consists of 14 residues. Germline trimming cut 6 bases from V and 5 bases from J; bases unmatched to any gene: 7. Written as DNA, the CDR3 is TGTGCCAGCAGCCGGGACAGGGGTTTCGACGAGCAGTACTTC. Translating it yields CASSRDRGFDEQYF. The whole variable domain, filled in from reference TRBV2 and TRBJ2-7, reads EPEVTQTPSHQVTQMGQEVILRCVPISNHLYFYWYRQILGQKVEFLVSFYNNEISEKSEIFDDQFSVERPDGSNFTLKIRSTKLEDSAMYFCASSRDRGFDEQYFGPGTRLTVT.

The chain links TRBV6-2 or TRBV6-3 to TRBJ1-5; no clear D. Germline CDR1 reads MNHEY; CDR2 reads SVGEGT. The CDR3 spans 17 residues. Trimming shortened V by 6 bases and J by 2 bases, and 20 bases separated the two germline ends. CDR3 sequence (DNA): TGTGCCAGCAGCCTAACTATAGGTTTGGATGGCAATCAGCCCCAGCATTTT. The encoded protein is CASSLTIGLDGNQPQHF.

The CDR3: CASSQGSGYNSPLHF. The CDR3 DNA is TGTGCCAGCAGCCAAGGTTCAGGGTACAATTCACCCCTCCACTTT. The J gene is TRBJ1-6, the V gene TRBV3-1 (or the pseudogene TRBV3-2); tentative D call: TRBD1 (5 bases). Germline V CDR1 and CDR2: LGHDT, YNNKEL (reference sequence). The CDR3 contains 15 residues. Trimming took off 1 base at V and 7 bases at J, with 11 bases between the two ends.

The chain uses TRBV24-1 and TRBJ2-5; 7 nucleotides align to TRBD1. J lost 1 base, V lost 3 bases, and 1 base had no gene match. The CDR3 contains 14 residues. Per the germline V gene, CDR1 is KGHDR and CDR2 is SFDVKD. CDR3 bases: TGTGCCACCAGTGATCCAGGGGGCCAAGAGACCCAGTACTTC. Translation: CATSDPGGQETQYF.

Only a few counts were recorded for this clone. The same CDR3 also results from other DNA sequences found in this sample. The V gene is TRBV27, the J gene TRBJ2-3, with D possibly being TRBD2 (5 bases). Per the germline V gene, CDR1 is MNHEY and CDR2 is SMNVEV (reference sequence). Trimming took off 3 bases at V and 4 bases at J, with 14 bases between the two ends. The CDR3 is made up of 15 amino acids. CDR3 in DNA: TGTGCCAGCAGTTTCGGTGGGAGCCTAGCAGATACGCAGTATTTT. Translated, it gives CASSFGGSLADTQYF.

This chain links TRBV21-1 with TRBJ1-2; the D segment call TRBD1 is taken from the table without a DNA check. TRBV21-1 counts as a pseudogene. The length of the CDR3 is 15 residues. For the CDR3, the DNA is TGTGCCAGCAGGGGATCCAGGACAGGGACTGGAGGCTACACCTTC. It translates to CASRGSRTGTGGYTF.